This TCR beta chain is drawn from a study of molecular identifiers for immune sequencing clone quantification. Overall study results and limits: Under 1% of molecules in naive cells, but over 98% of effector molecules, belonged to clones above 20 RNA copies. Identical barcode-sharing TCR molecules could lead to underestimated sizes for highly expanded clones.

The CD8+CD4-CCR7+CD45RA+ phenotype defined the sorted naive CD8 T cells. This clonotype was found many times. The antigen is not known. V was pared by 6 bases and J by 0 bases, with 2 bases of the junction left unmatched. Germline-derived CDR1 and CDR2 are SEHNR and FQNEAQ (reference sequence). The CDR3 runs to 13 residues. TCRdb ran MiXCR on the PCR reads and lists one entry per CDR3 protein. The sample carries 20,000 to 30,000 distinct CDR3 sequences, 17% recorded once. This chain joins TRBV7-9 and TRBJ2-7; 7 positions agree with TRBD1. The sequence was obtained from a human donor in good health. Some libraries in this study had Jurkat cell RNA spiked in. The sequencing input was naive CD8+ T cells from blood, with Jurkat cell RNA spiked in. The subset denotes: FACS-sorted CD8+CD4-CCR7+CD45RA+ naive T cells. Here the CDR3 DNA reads TGTGCCAGCAGAGGGGGCCTCTCCTACGAGCAGTACTTC. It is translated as CASRGGLSYEQYF.